Following are 27 T cell receptor beta chains from one sample sequenced in a study of blood T cell repertoires in COVID-19. Some clones are missing from TCRdb's copy, which holds only in-frame ones; the method was immunoSEQ multiplex PCR. The sample carries about 250,000 clones, around 84% recorded once. The sequenced sample consisted of PBMCs or T cells enriched from blood (not recorded which). The receptor set was obtained from a man aged 35-49 years who had recovered from COVID-19.

This chain connects TRBV21-1 to TRBJ2-7; TRBD1 is the table's D call, not checked against the DNA. TRBV21-1 is designated a pseudogene. The CDR3 contains 13 residues. The chain's CDR3 is CASSKDRSLEQYF. CDR3 bases: TGTGCCAGCAGCAAAGACAGGTCCCTCGAGCAGTACTTC.

This clone was observed a few times. The chain joins TRBV4-1 to TRBJ2-1, with 7 bases identical to TRBD2. The CDR3 consists of 12 residues. Trimming took 4 bases from V and 10 from J; bases not matched to a gene: 4. The germline V gene encodes CDR1 MGHRA and CDR2 YSYEKL. CDR3 sequence reads: CASSLAGAEQFF. The CDR3 DNA follows: TGCGCCAGCAGCCTCGCGGGAGCCGAGCAGTTCTTC.

This clone appeared a single time. The chain carries TRBV14 and TRBJ2-1, with TRBD2 matching 13 bases. V was clipped by 4 bases and J by 9 bases; unmatched bases: 9. The CDR3 runs 16 residues. The germline gives CDR1 SGHDN, CDR2 FVKESK. The CDR3 spells CASSRSGTSGISEQFF. CDR3 DNA: TGTGCCAGCAGCCGATCCGGGACTAGCGGGATAAGTGAGCAGTTCTTC.

The genes are TRBV27 and TRBJ1-2, with 8 nucleotides matching TRBD1. J was trimmed by 8 bases and V by 2 bases; bases with no gene match: 4. The germline gives CDR1 MNHEY, CDR2 SMNVEV (reference sequence). This CDR3 region has 13 residues. The CDR3 bases are TGTGCCAGCAGTTTAAGGGCAGGGGGCGGCTACACCTTC. It encodes CASSLRAGGGYTF.

This clone was detected only once. This sequence joins TRBV9 and TRBJ1-2; a possible D gene is TRBD1 (6 bases). Germline CDR1 is SGDLS and CDR2 is YYNGEE. Trimming removed 0 bases from V and 2 bases from J, with 8 bases in between. The CDR3 sequence is 14 residues long. CDR3 bases: TGTGCCAGCAGCGTAGCTACAGGGAACTATGGCTACACCTTC. Translated: CASSVATGNYGYTF.

In DNA, the CDR3 is TGCGCCAGCAGCCACGACGGGGGTCTCGGTAATTCACCCCTCCACTTT. Amino acids: CASSHDGGLGNSPLHF. The rearrangement joins TRBV4-3 to TRBJ1-6; the D gene is possibly TRBD1 (5 bases). V was shortened by 3 bases and J by 6 bases, with 15 bases between the two germline ends. Per germline, CDR1 LGHNA and CDR2 YSLEER. This CDR3 comprises 16 residues.

The rearrangement uses TRBV28 and TRBJ2-5; D possibly corresponds to TRBD1 (6 bases). The CDR3 runs 14 residues. Germline V CDR1 and CDR2: MDHEN, SYDVKM. V lost 2 bases and J lost 3, with 10 bases in between. The CDR3 is CASSLPGQKETQYF. CDR3 sequence (DNA): TGTGCCAGCAGTTTACCCGGACAGAAAGAGACCCAGTACTTC.

The rearrangement uses TRBV28 and TRBJ1-5; the match to TRBD1 covers 11 bases. Trimming took 6 bases from V and 6 from J; bases not matched to a gene: 1. Per germline, CDR1 MDHEN and CDR2 SYDVKM. This CDR3 has 13 residues. The CDR3 DNA is TGTGCCAGCAGGGACAGGGGGCGTCAGCCCCAGCATTTT. It encodes CASRDRGRQPQHF. Based on the CDR3 plus reference TRBV28 and TRBJ1-5, the full variable domain is DVKVTQSSRYLVKRTGEKVFLECVQDMDHENMFWYRQDPGLGLRLIYFSYDVKMKEKGDIPEGYSVSREKKERFSLILESASTNQTSMYLCASRDRGRQPQHFGDGTRLSIL.

CDR3 nucleotide sequence: TGCAGCGTTTGGGCTAGCGGAGGGAGGGGCTCCTACAATGAGCAGTTCTTC. Encoded protein: CSVWASGGRGSYNEQFF. The chain links TRBV29-1 to TRBJ2-1; 7 bases match TRBD2. The CDR3 extends over 17 amino acids. V dropped 5 bases and J dropped 0; count of bases not matched to a gene: 13. In germline, CDR1 is SQVTM, CDR2 ANQGSEA.

The chain couples TRBV15 to TRBJ1-5; D might be TRBD1 (5 bases). The CDR3 totals 15 residues. Germline V gene sequence: CDR1 LNHNV, CDR2 YYDKDF (reference sequence). Trimming stripped 0 bases from V and 3 bases from J, with 9 bases between. The CDR3 spells CATSRDRGFNQPQHF. In DNA, the CDR3 is TGTGCCACCAGCAGAGATCGGGGGTTCAATCAGCCCCAGCATTTT.

The rearrangement joins TRBV5-1 to TRBJ2-3, with D perhaps TRBD2 (5 bases). There are 14 residues in the CDR3. The germline V and J ends were trimmed by 5 bases and 0 bases, with 10 bases remaining between them. Germline lookup yields CDR1 SGHRS and CDR2 YFSETQ. The CDR3 spells CASRSSPSTDTQYF. The CDR3 nucleotides are TGCGCCAGCAGATCTAGCCCTAGCACAGATACGCAGTATTTT.

V is TRBV5-1 and J is TRBJ1-1; no firm D call. There are 14 residues in the CDR3. V was cut by 4 bases and J by 7 bases, with 17 bases left in between. The germline V gene has CDR1 SGHRS and CDR2 YFSETQ. The CDR3 DNA is TGCGCCAGCAGCCAAGGGCCGGGAGAGCTTGAAGCTTTCTTT. Its translation is CASSQGPGELEAFF. Full variable domain (rest looked up from reference TRBV5-1 and TRBJ1-1): KAGVTQTPRYLIKTRGQQVTLSCSPISGHRSVSWYQQTPGQGLQFLFEYFSETQRNKGNFPGRFSGRQFSNSRSEMNVSTLELGDSALYLCASSQGPGELEAFFGQGTRLTVV.

This sequence joins TRBV2 and TRBJ1-4; 10 bases agree with TRBD1. Germline values: CDR1 SNHLY, CDR2 FYNNEI. V lost 4 bases to trimming and J lost 8 bases; unmatched junction nucleotides: 7. CDR3 length: 15 amino acids. The DNA of the CDR3 is TGTGCCAGCAGTGTAGGGACAGGGGTGGGCGAAAAACTGTTTTTT. It specifies CASSVGTGVGEKLFF.

The chain links TRBV18 to TRBJ2-1; 8 nucleotides match TRBD2. Trimming took 5 bases from V and 4 from J; bases not matched to a gene: 4. Germline CDR1 is KGHSH and CDR2 is LQKENI. The CDR3 has 14 residues. CDR3 bases: TGTGCCAGCTCAGTAGCGGGGTCTTACAATGAGCAGTTCTTC. The encoded protein is CASSVAGSYNEQFF.

The J gene is TRBJ2-7, the V gene TRBV19; D might be TRBD2 (6 bases). Germline CDR1 is LNHDA and CDR2 is SQIVND (reference sequence). The CDR3 is made up of 14 amino acids. Trimming cost V 3 bases and J 6 bases, with 15 bases left between them. The CDR3 here is CASSMSGELSEQYF. DNA of the CDR3: TGTGCCAGTAGTATGTCGGGAGAACTCTCCGAGCAGTACTTC.

V and J are TRBV28 and TRBJ1-2; D is ambiguous. The length of the CDR3 is 13 residues. Germline assignment: CDR1 MDHEN and CDR2 SYDVKM. The V gene lost 6 bases and the J gene lost 0 bases, with 8 bases spanning the gap. In DNA form, the CDR3 reads TGTGCCAGCAGATATAGTGCTAACTATGGCTACACCTTC. Its translation: CASRYSANYGYTF.

V is TRBV19 and J is TRBJ2-1; TRBD2 matches 10 bases. The CDR3 is made up of 17 amino acids. CDR1 and CDR2 (germline): LNHDA, SQIVND (reference sequence). V gave up 3 bases and J gave up 0 bases; unmatched junction bases: 5. The CDR3 is CASSMLAGESSYNEQFF. The CDR3 DNA sequence: TGTGCCAGTAGTATGCTAGCGGGAGAGAGCTCCTACAATGAGCAGTTCTTC.

This rearrangement joins TRBV7-9 to TRBJ1-2; 8 nucleotides match TRBD1. Germline CDR1 is SEHNR and CDR2 is FQNEAQ (reference sequence). There are 14 residues in the CDR3. The V gene end was trimmed by 5 bases and the J gene end by 6 bases; junction bases not matched to a gene: 8. This CDR3 reads CASSPGQGDHGYTF. The CDR3 bases are TGTGCCAGCAGCCCCGGACAGGGAGACCATGGCTACACCTTC.

The chain employs TRBV4-1 and TRBJ2-2; D possibly corresponds to TRBD1 (6 bases). Germline V lookup: CDR1 MGHRA, CDR2 YSYEKL. CDR3 length: 15 amino acids. V dropped 3 bases and J dropped 6 bases, with 14 bases sitting between them. The CDR3 protein is CASSQRAQGAGELFF. The CDR3 coding sequence is TGCGCCAGCAGCCAGAGGGCACAGGGCGCCGGGGAGCTGTTTTTT.

V usage is TRBV9 and J usage is TRBJ2-7, with D perhaps TRBD1 (7 bases). This CDR3 region has 14 residues. Trimming removed 0 bases from V and 3 bases from J, with 10 bases in between. From germline, CDR1 is SGDLS and CDR2 YYNGEE. CDR3 region: CASSVGGDSYEQYF. The CDR3 nucleotides read TGTGCCAGCAGCGTAGGGGGGGACAGCTACGAGCAGTACTTC.

The chain recombines TRBV30 with TRBJ2-3; D is perhaps TRBD1 (7 bases). Germline CDR1 is GTSNPN and CDR2 is SVGIG (reference sequence). This CDR3 comprises 12 residues. Trimming pared 3 bases from V and 6 bases from J, leaving 10 bases between. The CDR3: CAWSAGGDTQYF. In DNA, the CDR3 is TGTGCCTGGAGCGCAGGGGGGGATACGCAGTATTTT. The entire variable domain, with the rest obtained from reference TRBV30 and TRBJ2-3, is as follows: SQTIHQWPATLVQPVGSPLSLECTVEGTSNPNLYWYRQAAGRGLQLLFYSVGIGQISSEVPQNLSASRPQDRQFILSSKKLLLSDSGFYLCAWSAGGDTQYFGPGTRLTVL.

This chain joins TRBV29-1 and TRBJ2-7; a possible D gene is TRBD1 (5 bases). From germline, CDR1 is SQVTM and CDR2 ANQGSEA. The CDR3 is made up of 14 amino acids. V lost 2 bases to trimming and J lost 2 bases, with 13 bases between them. The CDR3 sequence is CSVERQGSPYEQYF. In DNA form, the CDR3 reads TGCAGCGTTGAACGGCAGGGATCCCCCTACGAGCAGTACTTC.

The chain uses TRBV18 and TRBJ2-1, with 13 bases identical to TRBD2. Looked up from germline, CDR1 is KGHSH and CDR2 is LQKENI. The CDR3 spans 19 residues. With 3 bases clipped from V and 0 bases from J, the junction kept 8 bases outside the gene matches. This CDR3 reads CASSPRLAGGHSSYNEQFF. The CDR3 DNA sequence: TGTGCCAGCTCACCCAGACTAGCGGGAGGCCATAGCTCCTACAATGAGCAGTTCTTC.

The CDR3: CASRDGRDGEQYF. DNA for the CDR3: TGTGCCAGCAGGGACGGACGGGATGGGGAGCAGTACTTC. The rearrangement joins TRBV2 to TRBJ2-7; tentative D call: TRBD2 (5 bases). V dropped 6 bases and J dropped 7 bases, with 16 bases sitting between them. This CDR3 is 13 amino acids long. In germline, CDR1 is SNHLY, CDR2 FYNNEI.

The gene calls are TRBV7-2 and TRBJ2-5, with 12 positions matching TRBD2. V trimming: 4 bases; J trimming: 4 bases; junction bases outside the gene matches: 1. Germline loops: CDR1 SGHTA, CDR2 FQGNSA. This CDR3 has 14 amino acids. The CDR3: CASSSGLAGETQYF. CDR3 coding DNA: TGTGCCAGCAGCTCGGGACTAGCGGGAGAGACCCAGTACTTC.

The V gene is TRBV29-1, the J gene TRBJ2-5; 9 bases are shared with TRBD2. The CDR3 sequence is 15 residues long. Per the germline V gene, CDR1 is SQVTM and CDR2 is ANQGSEA. The ends lost 6 bases at V and 5 bases at J; junction bases unmatched: 13. CDR3 sequence (DNA): TGCAGCGTCAATCATCAGCGGGGGGTTCTCGAGACCCAGTACTTC. Translated: CSVNHQRGVLETQYF.

The rearrangement links TRBV9 to TRBJ1-2; no definite D call. The CDR3 covers 15 residues. The germline gives CDR1 SGDLS, CDR2 YYNGEE. Between the trimmed V and J ends, which lost 0 bases and 4 bases, there was a span of 13 bases. The CDR3 loop reads CASSVGRRQAYGYTF. The CDR3 nucleotides read TGTGCCAGCAGCGTAGGTCGGCGGCAAGCCTATGGCTACACCTTC.